Listed below are T cell receptor beta chains from one sample, sequenced in a study of monozygotic twins with inflammatory bowel disease. Reprocessing the 5' RACE reads, TCRdb reports a single entry for every CDR3 protein and omits DNA. The sample table sets out approximately 420,000 distinct CDR3 sequences. Sequencing used blood. These receptors all stem from a human donor with ulcerative colitis or Crohn's disease, or a healthy co-twin of an affected twin (not recorded which). Both conserved end residues are part of each CDR3.

J | V | CDR3
TRBJ2-3 | TRBV7-9 | CASSLALGDTDTQYF
TRBJ2-6 | TRBV4-1 | CASSLSGQGSGANVLTF
TRBJ1-2 | TRBV20-1 | CSASRGGHGYTF
TRBJ2-1 | TRBV6-1 | CASSETGLHNEQFF
TRBJ2-3 | TRBV6-6 | CASTRDSNTDTQYF
TRBJ2-6 | TRBV5-1 | CASSIWTGRTSGANVLTF
TRBJ2-2 | TRBV11-2 | CASSLVWGLLRTGELFF
TRBJ2-5 | TRBV29-1 | CSVHLWREYQETQYF
TRBJ1-6 | TRBV5-1 | CASNGQVGSPLHF
TRBJ2-1 | TRBV5-1 | CASSPTAGPNYNEQFF
TRBJ2-3 | TRBV14 | CASSQEFTDTQYF
TRBJ2-3 | TRBV5-1 | CASRFLAGDTDTQYF
TRBJ1-3 | TRBV2 | CASSETVRSGNTIYF
TRBJ2-1 | TRBV27 | CASSFGLAGLQFF
TRBJ1-2 | TRBV20-1 | CSAREGLYGYTF
TRBJ2-1 | TRBV11-3 | CASSLGRGVSYNEQFF
TRBJ1-3 | TRBV12-3/TRBV12-4 | CASSPRNTIYF
TRBJ2-2 | TRBV21-1 | CASSKEVGQGDTGELFF
TRBJ2-5 | TRBV12-3/TRBV12-4 | CASSFEGLQETQYF
TRBJ2-3 | TRBV19 | CASRPRDRPPDTQYF
TRBJ1-2 | TRBV20-1 | CSAYILTGTNYGYTF
TRBJ2-1 | TRBV7-9 | CASSFTSGAYNELFF
TRBJ1-1 | TRBV5-4 | CASGRVGRTEAFF
TRBJ2-3 | TRBV27 | CAIPARGRRDTQYF
TRBJ2-5 | TRBV12-3/TRBV12-4 | CASSLWRDWGETQYF
TRBJ1-2 | TRBV30 | CAWSFYRENGYTF
TRBJ2-3 | TRBV7-2 | CASSYGTGPQYF
TRBJ2-3 | TRBV18 | CASSPPVGTGTDTQYF
TRBJ2-3 | TRBV30 | CAWSTGQSTDTQYF
TRBJ1-6 | TRBV12-3/TRBV12-4 | CASRPGVANSPLHF
TRBJ2-2 | TRBV20-1 | CSARDQRNTGELFF
TRBJ2-3 | TRBV20-1 | CSARALGRGETDTQYF
TRBJ1-1 | TRBV9 | CASSVVGQGETEAFF
TRBJ2-7 | TRBV10-2 | CASTRGSAYRFPYEQYF
TRBJ2-2 | TRBV3-1 | CASSTGTGVTGELFF
TRBJ2-3 | TRBV30 | CAWSHGLAGGSTDTQYF
TRBJ2-5 | TRBV12-3/TRBV12-4 | CASSALAGKTETQYF
TRBJ2-1 | TRBV18 | CASSPPAGPTFLAGGLDEQFF
TRBJ2-7 | TRBV5-1 | CASSFLGTPSYEQYF
TRBJ2-1 | TRBV2 | CASKNGRSSYNEQFF
TRBJ2-7 | TRBV10-3 | CAINAGAKIEQYF
TRBJ2-7 | TRBV2 | CASSDSYNYEQYF